The T cell receptor (beta chain) under discussion was sequenced for a study of cytomegalovirus exposure and HLA in healthy donors. Study-level results: Later genetic work tied a missense DCLRE1C variant to beta-chain V and J trimming. Later on, an analysis tied 15,000 to 20,000 TCR beta sequences to HLA alleles at 0.05 false discovery rate. Accurate HLA-A and HLA-B prediction from TCR beta sequences was reported for most subjects.

PCR was performed using 60 Vbeta and 13 Jbeta primers. Sequencing was performed with immunoSEQ multiplex PCR; in TCRdb, only in-frame clones are kept and a portion is missing. The sample has roughly 200,000 clones, over 70% seen once; the top ten hold 1.3%. The CDR3 has 11 residues. Germline assignment: CDR1 DFQATT and CDR2 SNEGSKA (reference sequence). V dropped 3 bases and J dropped 6 bases, with 9 bases sitting between them. Comments on this clone: The antigen remains unidentified.

Healthy people donating bone marrow made up the donors. The chain is built from TRBV20-1 and TRBJ2-7, with D perhaps matching TRBD1 (5 bases). This clonotype was obtained from a man aged 25 to 40 in good health and CMV-seronegative. The sequencing input was PBMCs. The CDR3 DNA is TGCAGTGCTAGTTCAGGGATCGAGCAGTACTTC. Protein sequence: CSASSGIEQYF.